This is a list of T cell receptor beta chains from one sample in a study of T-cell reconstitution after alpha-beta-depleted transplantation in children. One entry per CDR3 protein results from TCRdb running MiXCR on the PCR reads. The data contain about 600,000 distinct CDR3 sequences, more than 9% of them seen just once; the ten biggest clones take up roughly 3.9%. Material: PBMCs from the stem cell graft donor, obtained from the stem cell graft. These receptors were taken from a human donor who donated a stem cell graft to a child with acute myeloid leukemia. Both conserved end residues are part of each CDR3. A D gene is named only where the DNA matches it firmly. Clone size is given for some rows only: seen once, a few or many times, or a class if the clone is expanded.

CDR3aa: CASSYSGSLGNQPQHF
CDR3nt: TGTGCCAGCAGTTACTCGGGGTCCCTCGGGAATCAGCCCCAGCATTTT
j_gene: TRBJ1-5
abundance: many
v_gene: TRBV6-2/TRBV6-3
d_gene: NA

CDR3aa: CASSGLAGEGTGELFF
CDR3nt: TGTGCCAGCAGTGGACTAGCGGGAGAGGGCACCGGGGAGCTGTTTTTT
j_gene: TRBJ2-2
abundance: many
v_gene: TRBV12-3/TRBV12-4
d_gene: TRBD2

CDR3aa: CASSQTPSSGANVLTF
CDR3nt: TGCGCCAGCAGCCAGACTCCTAGCTCTGGGGCCAACGTCCTGACTTTC
j_gene: TRBJ2-6
abundance: few
v_gene: TRBV4-3
d_gene: NA

CDR3aa: CASSQAWARNTGELFF
CDR3nt: TGTGCCAGCAGCCAAGCATGGGCTCGTAACACCGGGGAGCTGTTTTTT
j_gene: TRBJ2-2
abundance: NA
v_gene: TRBV4-2
d_gene: NA

CDR3aa: CATSRDITTGLQPQHF
CDR3nt: TGTGCCACCAGCAGAGATATTACGACAGGGCTACAGCCCCAGCATTTT
j_gene: TRBJ1-5
abundance: NA
v_gene: TRBV15
d_gene: TRBD1

CDR3aa: CATSRGFLAGGSSYNEQFF
CDR3nt: TGTGCCACCAGCAGAGGGTTCTTAGCGGGAGGGTCCTCCTACAATGAGCAGTTCTTC
j_gene: TRBJ2-1
abundance: many
v_gene: TRBV15
d_gene: TRBD2

CDR3aa: CASSRDGSTDTQYF
CDR3nt: TGTGCCAGCAGCCGGGACGGTTCCACAGATACGCAGTATTTT
j_gene: TRBJ2-3
abundance: many
v_gene: TRBV2
d_gene: NA

CDR3aa: CASSLGGLGSGANVLTF
CDR3nt: TGTGCCAGCAGTTTAGGGGGGCTTGGGTCTGGGGCCAACGTCCTGACTTTC
j_gene: TRBJ2-6
abundance: few
v_gene: TRBV27
d_gene: NA

CDR3aa: CSASRPPGNTIYF
CDR3nt: TGCAGTGCTAGCCGGCCACCGGGAAACACCATATATTTT
j_gene: TRBJ1-3
abundance: many
v_gene: TRBV20-1
d_gene: NA

CDR3aa: CSARWGGMNTEAFF
CDR3nt: TGCAGTGCTAGATGGGGGGGGATGAACACTGAAGCTTTCTTT
j_gene: TRBJ1-1
abundance: few
v_gene: TRBV20-1
d_gene: NA

CDR3aa: CSARVSSSYEQYF
CDR3nt: TGCAGTGCTAGAGTCAGTAGCTCCTACGAGCAGTACTTC
j_gene: TRBJ2-7
abundance: many
v_gene: TRBV20-1
d_gene: NA

CDR3aa: CASSTPGGTSGRGTQYF
CDR3nt: TGTGCCAGCAGCACCCCTGGCGGGACTAGCGGGAGGGGGACGCAGTATTTT
j_gene: TRBJ2-3
abundance: NA
v_gene: TRBV21-1
d_gene: NA

CDR3aa: CAISESTGRHEQYF
CDR3nt: TGTGCCATCAGTGAGTCTACAGGGAGGCACGAGCAGTACTTC
j_gene: TRBJ2-7
abundance: few
v_gene: TRBV10-3
d_gene: NA

CDR3aa: CSALSTGRGYNEQFF
CDR3nt: TGCAGTGCCCTATCCACCGGGAGGGGATACAATGAGCAGTTCTTC
j_gene: TRBJ2-1
abundance: NA
v_gene: TRBV20-1
d_gene: TRBD2

CDR3aa: CASSLDGGDTQYF
CDR3nt: TGTGCCAGCAGCCTCGACGGAGGAGATACGCAGTATTTT
j_gene: TRBJ2-3
abundance: many
v_gene: TRBV4-2
d_gene: NA

CDR3aa: CASRVSGLAYNEQFF
CDR3nt: TGTGCCAGCAGGGTTAGCGGCTTGGCCTACAATGAGCAGTTCTTC
j_gene: TRBJ2-1
abundance: many
v_gene: TRBV12-3/TRBV12-4
d_gene: NA

CDR3aa: CASSLRSYRDTQYF
CDR3nt: TGTGCCAGCAGCTTACGCTCCTACCGTGATACGCAGTATTTT
j_gene: TRBJ2-3
abundance: many
v_gene: TRBV7-3
d_gene: NA

CDR3aa: CASSVGLAVLYEQYF
CDR3nt: TGTGCCAGCAGCGTGGGCTTAGCGGTACTCTACGAGCAGTACTTC
j_gene: TRBJ2-7
abundance: NA
v_gene: TRBV9
d_gene: NA

CDR3aa: CASREADDGYTF
CDR3nt: TGCGCCAGCAGGGAGGCCGACGATGGCTACACCTTC
j_gene: TRBJ1-2
abundance: NA
v_gene: TRBV10-2
d_gene: NA

CDR3aa: CSASNRDLNNEQFF
CDR3nt: TGCAGTGCTAGTAACCGGGACCTAAACAATGAGCAGTTCTTC
j_gene: TRBJ2-1
abundance: many
v_gene: TRBV20-1
d_gene: NA

CDR3aa: CASGEQTGESPLHF
CDR3nt: TGTGCCAGCGGCGAACAAACGGGGGAGTCACCCCTCCACTTT
j_gene: TRBJ1-6
abundance: few
v_gene: TRBV7-9
d_gene: NA

CDR3aa: CASSLWGTGGPQETQYF
CDR3nt: TGTGCCAGCAGCTTATGGGGGACAGGGGGCCCCCAAGAGACCCAGTACTTC
j_gene: TRBJ2-5
abundance: NA
v_gene: TRBV7-2
d_gene: TRBD1

CDR3aa: CASSLRPGPQRNEQFF
CDR3nt: TGTGCCAGCAGCCTTAGACCGGGACCCCAACGCAATGAGCAGTTCTTC
j_gene: TRBJ2-1
abundance: few
v_gene: TRBV27
d_gene: NA

CDR3aa: CASSRPARDVNEKLFF
CDR3nt: TGTGCCAGCAGTCGACCAGCTAGGGACGTTAATGAAAAACTGTTTTTT
j_gene: TRBJ1-4
abundance: many
v_gene: TRBV12-3/TRBV12-4
d_gene: NA

CDR3aa: CSATPAGDETQYF
CDR3nt: TGCAGTGCTACCCCCGCGGGAGATGAGACCCAGTACTTC
j_gene: TRBJ2-5
abundance: many
v_gene: TRBV20-1
d_gene: TRBD2

CDR3aa: CSVGTSGVGENEQFF
CDR3nt: TGCAGCGTTGGGACTAGCGGAGTAGGAGAAAATGAGCAGTTCTTC
j_gene: TRBJ2-1
abundance: many
v_gene: TRBV29-1
d_gene: TRBD2

CDR3aa: CASSRVGTYNEQFF
CDR3nt: TGTGCCAGCAGCCGGGTCGGTACCTACAATGAGCAGTTCTTC
j_gene: TRBJ2-1
abundance: NA
v_gene: TRBV5-5
d_gene: NA

CDR3aa: CASSLATPGRGEQYF
CDR3nt: TGTGCCAGCAGCTTAGCGACACCGGGAAGGGGTGAGCAGTACTTC
j_gene: TRBJ2-7
abundance: many
v_gene: TRBV7-2
d_gene: NA

CDR3aa: CASTPGVSYNSPLHF
CDR3nt: TGTGCCAGCACCCCGGGGGTCTCCTATAATTCACCCCTCCACTTT
j_gene: TRBJ1-6
abundance: NA
v_gene: TRBV12-3/TRBV12-4
d_gene: NA

CDR3aa: CASSLDTSGRDTQYF
CDR3nt: TGTGCCAGCAGCTTAGACACTAGCGGGAGAGATACGCAGTATTTT
j_gene: TRBJ2-3
abundance: many
v_gene: TRBV7-2
d_gene: TRBD2